What follows are 15 T cell receptor beta chains derived from one specimen sequenced in a study of CD8+ T cells in alopecia areata. RNA, once extracted, was reverse transcribed into cDNA for use as the sequencing template. Profiled with immunoSEQ multiplex PCR; TCRdb holds only in-frame clones, not every one. The top ten hold about 15% of the sample, which has fewer than 200,000 clones, around three fifths seen once. Sequenced material: CD4+ T cells sorted from blood, taken at week 0. The receptor source for this set is a human donor with alopecia areata.

This clone turned up a few times. This rearrangement joins TRBV2 to TRBJ2-2; 9 bases match TRBD1. Per germline, CDR1 SNHLY and CDR2 FYNNEI. The CDR3 consists of 14 residues. Trimming removed 6 bases from V and 7 bases from J; junction bases left unmatched: 6. CDR3 sequence: CASRRDRDSGELFF. The CDR3 coding sequence is TGTGCCAGCAGAAGGGACAGGGACAGCGGGGAGCTGTTTTTT.

The DNA for the CDR3 is TGTGCCAGCAAACAGGGATGGGATCACTATGGCTACACCTTC. Amino acid sequence: CASKQGWDHYGYTF. The rearrangement links TRBV2 to TRBJ1-2, with D possibly being TRBD1 (6 bases). Trimming removed 7 bases from V and 3 bases from J, with 15 bases in between. The CDR3 is made up of 14 amino acids. Germline V lookup: CDR1 SNHLY, CDR2 FYNNEI. The variable domain in full, completed from reference TRBV2 and TRBJ1-2, reads EPEVTQTPSHQVTQMGQEVILRCVPISNHLYFYWYRQILGQKVEFLVSFYNNEISEKSEIFDDQFSVERPDGSNFTLKIRSTKLEDSAMYFCASKQGWDHYGYTFGSGTRLTVV.

The chain couples TRBV11-2 to TRBJ1-1; D gene ambiguous. The germline gives CDR1 SGHAT, CDR2 FQNNGV. The CDR3 consists of 14 residues. Between the trimmed V and J ends, which lost 0 bases and 5 bases, there was a span of 10 bases. CDR3 nucleotide sequence: TGTGCCAGCAGCTTAGATTTAGGGTGGACTGAAGCTTTCTTT. Encoded protein: CASSLDLGWTEAFF.

J is TRBJ1-1 and V is TRBV7-2; the D is unclear. V gave up 4 bases and J gave up 3 bases, with 6 bases separating them. CDR1 and CDR2 (germline): SGHTA, FQGNSA. CDR3 length: 12 amino acids. The CDR3 region is CASSSSYTEAFF. In DNA, the CDR3 is TGTGCCAGCAGCTCATCCTACACTGAAGCTTTCTTT.

Worth noting for this clone: This sample also contains other DNA sequences that code for the same CDR3. This chain links TRBV6-5 with TRBJ1-1, with unresolved D. Trimming took off 2 bases at V and 1 base at J, with 8 bases between the two ends. This CDR3 spans 14 amino acids. The V gene's germline CDR1 is MNHEY and CDR2 SVGAGI. This chain's CDR3 is CASSYPGGNTEAFF. Here the CDR3 DNA reads TGTGCCAGCAGTTACCCGGGAGGGAACACTGAAGCTTTCTTT.

Many counts were recorded for this clone. The chain combines TRBV4-2 with TRBJ2-3, with 12 nucleotides matching TRBD2. V gave up 1 base and J gave up 2 bases; unmatched junction bases: 1. The CDR3 length is 16 residues. CDR1 and CDR2 (germline): LGHNA, YNFKEQ. CDR3 residues: CASSQGTSGATDTQYF. DNA for the CDR3: TGTGCCAGCAGCCAAGGGACTAGCGGGGCCACAGATACGCAGTATTTT.

The chain combines TRBV23-1 with TRBJ1-4; no clear D gene. Being an ORF, TRBV23-1 has a function that is uncertain. The V gene lost 4 bases and the J gene lost 4 bases, with 16 bases spanning the gap. The CDR3 has 16 residues. DNA of the CDR3: TGCGCCAGCAGTCTCACGGACGGGATTCATAATGAAAAACTGTTTTTT. It yields the protein CASSLTDGIHNEKLFF.

This clone came up a few times. The chain employs TRBV7-9 and TRBJ2-3, with TRBD2 identical over 7 bases. The germline V gene encodes CDR1 SEHNR and CDR2 FQNEAQ (reference sequence). The CDR3 runs 16 residues. Trimming removed 5 bases from V and 0 bases from J; junction bases left unmatched: 8. DNA of the CDR3: TGTGCCAGCAGCATAGTGGACGGGGGGAGCACAGATACGCAGTATTTT. Encoded protein: CASSIVDGGSTDTQYF.

The chain uses TRBV5-4 and TRBJ1-6, with no clear D. V gave up 0 bases and J gave up 14 bases, with 12 bases separating them. CDR1 and CDR2 (germline): SGHNT, YYREEE (reference sequence). The CDR3 length is 13 residues. The DNA for the CDR3 is TGTGCCAGCAGCTTGGAGCCCGATTGGGCCCTCCACTTT. Translation gives CASSLEPDWALHF.

This clone turned up a few times. The chain has TRBV29-1 and TRBJ2-7; 8 nucleotides match TRBD1. Per the germline V gene, CDR1 is SQVTM and CDR2 is ANQGSEA. Losses at the gene ends were 7 bases for V and 2 bases for J; bases not matched to a gene: 10. CDR3 length equals 14 residues. This chain's CDR3 is CSAVGQGEAYEQYF. CDR3 sequence (DNA): TGCAGCGCCGTTGGACAGGGTGAGGCCTACGAGCAGTACTTC.

The gene calls are TRBV15 and TRBJ2-3; TRBD1 aligns across 8 bases. The germline V gene encodes CDR1 LNHNV and CDR2 YYDKDF (reference sequence). CDR3 length equals 14 residues. Trimming took 6 bases from V and 4 from J; bases not matched to a gene: 6. In DNA form, the CDR3 reads TGTGCCACCAGGACAGGGGAGGTGGCAGATACGCAGTATTTT. Residues: CATRTGEVADTQYF.

This clone was recorded a few times. The chain combines TRBV29-1 with TRBJ2-3, with a weak D call TRBD1 (6 bases). The germline V and J ends were trimmed by 4 bases and 6 bases, with 14 bases remaining between them. The CDR3 length is 13 residues. The germline CDR1 and CDR2 sequences are SQVTM and ANQGSEA. In DNA, the CDR3 is TGCAGCGTTGGGAGCAGGGGAATGGATACGCAGTATTTT. Its protein product is CSVGSRGMDTQYF.

This chain joins TRBV9 and TRBJ2-4; 8 bases are a match to TRBD2. The trim removed 0 bases at V and 0 bases at J, leaving 5 bases unmatched. CDR3 length: 17 amino acids. Germline CDR1 and CDR2: SGDLS and YYNGEE. The CDR3 sequence is CASSVVGTRRAKNIQYF. The CDR3, as DNA: TGTGCCAGCAGCGTAGTCGGGACTAGGCGAGCCAAAAACATTCAGTACTTC.

This clone was counted between two and nine times. The V and J genes are TRBV4-2 and TRBJ2-3, with a tentative D call TRBD2 (6 bases). V was clipped by 0 bases and J by 0 bases, with 10 bases between them. The CDR3 totals 16 residues. Germline V gene sequence: CDR1 LGHNA, CDR2 YNFKEQ. DNA for the CDR3: TGTGCCAGCAGCCAAGATTCGGGAGCTAGCACAGATACGCAGTATTTT. Encoded protein: CASSQDSGASTDTQYF.

Worth noting for this clone: The identical CDR3 is also encoded by other nucleotide sequences in the sample. The CDR3 sequence is CASSSGTGTYEQYF. CDR3 nucleotides: TGTGCCAGCAGCTCCGGGACAGGGACCTACGAGCAGTACTTC. The V and J genes are TRBV7-2 and TRBJ2-7, with 9 bases that match TRBD1. The CDR3 contains 14 residues. Losses at the gene ends were 4 bases for V and 2 bases for J; bases not matched to a gene: 3. Looked up from germline, CDR1 is SGHTA and CDR2 is FQGNSA.